A selection of T cell receptor beta chains follows, all from one sample in a study of read filtering for tumor transcriptome and immune sequencing. TCRdb reanalysed the reads using MiXCR and keeps one entry per CDR3 protein. The table includes roughly 93,000 distinct CDR3 sequences, under 25% detected once. Specimen: a population of CD138-negative cells sorted from bone marrow. All receptors come from a donor at least 40 years old with multiple myeloma. The CDR3 runs from the conserved cysteine through the conserved F or W. A D gene is named only where the DNA matches it firmly. Clone size is given for some rows only: seen once, a few or many times, or a class if the clone is expanded.

abundance: few
v_gene: TRBV18
j_gene: TRBJ1-2
d_gene: .
CDR3aa: CASSPPAGHGYTF
CDR3nt: TGTGCCAGCTCACCTCCCGCCGGGCATGGCTACACCTTC

abundance: few
v_gene: TRBV3-1
j_gene: TRBJ2-7
d_gene: .
CDR3aa: CASSPTTQGYEQYF
CDR3nt: TGTGCCAGCAGCCCTACCACACAGGGTTACGAGCAGTACTTC

abundance: many
v_gene: TRBV30
j_gene: TRBJ2-1
d_gene: .
CDR3aa: CAWSLLVIGEQFF
CDR3nt: TGTGCCTGGAGTTTATTAGTCATTGGTGAGCAGTTCTTC

abundance: .
v_gene: TRBV5-1
j_gene: TRBJ2-1
d_gene: TRBD2
CDR3aa: CASSLLAGYNEQFF
CDR3nt: TGCGCCAGCAGTCTCCTAGCGGGGTACAATGAGCAGTTCTTC

abundance: many
v_gene: TRBV2
j_gene: TRBJ2-3
d_gene: .
CDR3aa: CATTPGATDTQYF
CDR3nt: TGTGCCACTACTCCGGGGGCGACAGATACGCAGTATTTT

abundance: .
v_gene: TRBV29-1
j_gene: TRBJ2-1
d_gene: .
CDR3aa: CSVHYEEQFF
CDR3nt: TGCAGCGTGCACTACGAGGAGCAGTTCTTC

abundance: many
v_gene: TRBV4-2
j_gene: TRBJ2-3
d_gene: .
CDR3aa: CASSQDNRGRSTDTQYF
CDR3nt: TGTGCCAGCAGCCAAGACAACCGAGGTAGGAGCACAGATACGCAGTATTTT

abundance: many
v_gene: TRBV4-1
j_gene: TRBJ2-1
d_gene: TRBD2
CDR3aa: CASSHRTSGGRGEQFF
CDR3nt: TGCGCCAGCAGCCACCGGACTAGCGGGGGTCGGGGTGAGCAGTTCTTC

abundance: many
v_gene: TRBV28
j_gene: TRBJ1-2
d_gene: TRBD1
CDR3aa: CASRTGTGEGYTF
CDR3nt: TGTGCCAGCAGGACCGGGACAGGGGAAGGCTACACCTTC

abundance: few
v_gene: TRBV7-8
j_gene: TRBJ2-3
d_gene: .
CDR3aa: CASSLQGWTDTQYF
CDR3nt: TGTGCCAGCAGCTTACAGGGTTGGACAGATACGCAGTATTTT

abundance: many
v_gene: TRBV9
j_gene: TRBJ2-1
d_gene: TRBD2
CDR3aa: CASSPGLAGGPITYNEQFF
CDR3nt: TGTGCCAGCAGCCCCGGACTAGCGGGGGGGCCAATTACCTACAATGAGCAGTTCTTC

abundance: many
v_gene: TRBV20-1
j_gene: TRBJ2-2
d_gene: TRBD2
CDR3aa: CSARARNSGGSLGELFF
CDR3nt: TGCAGTGCTAGAGCCAGGAATAGCGGGGGGAGTCTGGGGGAGCTGTTTTTT

abundance: few
v_gene: TRBV7-7
j_gene: TRBJ1-5
d_gene: .
CDR3aa: CASSPSGAIQPQHF
CDR3nt: TGTGCTAGCAGCCCATCGGGGGCTATCCAGCCCCAGCATTTT

abundance: many
v_gene: TRBV7-9
j_gene: TRBJ1-5
d_gene: .
CDR3aa: CASSLAGGSQPQHF
CDR3nt: TGTGCCAGCAGCTTAGCCGGGGGAAGTCAGCCCCAGCATTTT

abundance: many
v_gene: TRBV7-2
j_gene: TRBJ2-5
d_gene: .
CDR3aa: CASSKNPTGRELETQYF
CDR3nt: TGTGCCAGCAGCAAAAATCCGACAGGGAGGGAATTGGAGACCCAGTACTTC

abundance: few
v_gene: TRBV2
j_gene: TRBJ1-5
d_gene: .
CDR3aa: CASTADLNQPQHF
CDR3nt: TGTGCCAGCACTGCCGACCTCAATCAGCCCCAGCATTTT

abundance: many
v_gene: TRBV11-2
j_gene: TRBJ1-1
d_gene: .
CDR3aa: CASSPSPGSVPNTEAFF
CDR3nt: TGTGCCAGCAGCCCCTCCCCCGGGTCTGTCCCGAACACTGAAGCTTTCTTT

abundance: many
v_gene: TRBV3-1
j_gene: TRBJ1-4
d_gene: .
CDR3aa: CASSHGRNGKLFF
CDR3nt: TGTGCCAGCAGCCACGGGAGGAATGGAAAACTGTTTTTT

abundance: .
v_gene: TRBV7-3
j_gene: TRBJ1-4
d_gene: .
CDR3aa: CASSAQGGPNEKLFF
CDR3nt: TGTGCCAGCAGCGCCCAGGGAGGGCCTAATGAAAAACTGTTTTTT

abundance: .
v_gene: TRBV7-9
j_gene: TRBJ2-5
d_gene: TRBD1
CDR3aa: CASSLARYRGSETQYF
CDR3nt: TGTGCCAGCAGCTTAGCGCGGTACAGGGGTTCGGAGACCCAGTACTTC

abundance: many
v_gene: TRBV2
j_gene: TRBJ2-1
d_gene: .
CDR3aa: CASSGPRGFF
CDR3nt: TGTGCCAGCAGCGGGCCCAGGGGGTTCTTC

abundance: many
v_gene: TRBV11-2
j_gene: TRBJ2-3
d_gene: .
CDR3aa: CASSWASGADTQYF
CDR3nt: TGTGCCAGCAGCTGGGCCTCGGGTGCAGATACGCAGTATTTT

abundance: many
v_gene: TRBV7-9
j_gene: TRBJ1-1
d_gene: .
CDR3aa: CASSLFNTEAFF
CDR3nt: TGTGCCAGCAGCTTATTTAACACTGAAGCTTTCTTT

abundance: many
v_gene: TRBV5-1
j_gene: TRBJ2-1
d_gene: TRBD2
CDR3aa: CASSFLAGAVEQFF
CDR3nt: TGCGCCAGCAGCTTCCTAGCGGGGGCTGTTGAGCAGTTCTTC

abundance: many
v_gene: TRBV7-9
j_gene: TRBJ1-1
d_gene: .
CDR3aa: CASSLGVGVGETEAFF
CDR3nt: TGTGCCAGCAGCTTAGGAGTAGGTGTAGGGGAAACTGAAGCTTTCTTT

abundance: many
v_gene: TRBV5-1
j_gene: TRBJ2-1
d_gene: .
CDR3aa: CASSLGANEQFF
CDR3nt: TGCGCCAGCAGCTTGGGGGCCAATGAGCAGTTCTTC

abundance: few
v_gene: TRBV18
j_gene: TRBJ1-4
d_gene: .
CDR3aa: CASSPPTRGNEKLFF
CDR3nt: TGTGCCAGCTCACCACCGACAAGGGGAAACGAAAAACTGTTTTTT

abundance: many
v_gene: TRBV12-3/TRBV12-4
j_gene: TRBJ1-2
d_gene: .
CDR3aa: CASSLRTAGYTF
CDR3nt: TGTGCCAGCAGTTTAAGGACAGCGGGCTACACCTTC

abundance: many
v_gene: TRBV2
j_gene: TRBJ2-4
d_gene: TRBD2
CDR3aa: CASSSTSGGSIQYF
CDR3nt: TGTGCCAGCAGTAGTACTAGCGGGGGGTCCATTCAGTACTTC

abundance: many
v_gene: TRBV9
j_gene: TRBJ1-1
d_gene: .
CDR3aa: CASSVVPGSFTEAFF
CDR3nt: TGTGCCAGCAGCGTAGTGCCCGGGAGTTTCACTGAAGCTTTCTTT

abundance: .
v_gene: TRBV2
j_gene: TRBJ2-1
d_gene: .
CDR3aa: CASGGTAPGEQFF
CDR3nt: TGTGCCAGCGGCGGAACAGCTCCTGGTGAGCAGTTCTTC

abundance: many
v_gene: TRBV19
j_gene: TRBJ1-5
d_gene: .
CDR3aa: CASSRTENQPQHF
CDR3nt: TGTGCCAGTTCCCGGACAGAGAATCAGCCCCAGCATTTT